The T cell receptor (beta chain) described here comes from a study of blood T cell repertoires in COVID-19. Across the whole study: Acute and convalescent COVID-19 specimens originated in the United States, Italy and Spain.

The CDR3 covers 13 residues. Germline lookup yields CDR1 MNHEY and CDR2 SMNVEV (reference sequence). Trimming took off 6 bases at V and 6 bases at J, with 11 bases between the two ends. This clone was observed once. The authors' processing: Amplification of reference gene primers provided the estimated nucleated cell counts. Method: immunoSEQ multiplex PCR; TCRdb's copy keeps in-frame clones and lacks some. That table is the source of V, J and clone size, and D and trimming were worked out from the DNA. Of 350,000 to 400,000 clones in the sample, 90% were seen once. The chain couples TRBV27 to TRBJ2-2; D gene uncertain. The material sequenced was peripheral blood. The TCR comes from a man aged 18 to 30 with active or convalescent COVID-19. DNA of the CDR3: TGTGCCAGCAGCCCACTCCCGTCCGGGGAGCTGTTTTTT. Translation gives CASSPLPSGELFF.